A single sample gave rise to the 29 T cell receptor beta chains below, sequenced in a study of beta chain features in type 1 diabetes. Every isolated RNA sample was fully reverse transcribed, so sequencing captured expressed TCRB transcripts. Measured with immunoSEQ multiplex PCR; TCRdb has only the in-frame clones, and not every one. The table includes about 330,000 clones, 9.5% to 11% detected once. Sequenced input: naive CD4+ T cells from blood. These receptors were collected from a woman aged 25 to 39 in good health.

This clone was found a few times. The chain employs TRBV19 and TRBJ2-5; 8 bases map to TRBD1. Unmatched junction bases numbered 5, after V lost 6 bases and J lost 5 bases. The CDR3 runs 13 residues. Germline CDR1 and CDR2: LNHDA and SQIVND (reference sequence). In DNA form, the CDR3 reads TGTGCCAGTAGACGGACAGGGTGGGAGACCCAGTACTTC. Protein product: CASRRTGWETQYF.

The chain links TRBV9 to TRBJ1-3; D gene ambiguous. V was pared by 0 bases and J by 2 bases, with 6 bases between. Germline V gene lookup returns CDR1 SGDLS and CDR2 YYNGEE. The CDR3 is 14 residues long. The CDR3 coding sequence is TGTGCCAGCAGCGTAGTCGGGGCTGGAAACACCATATATTTT. Amino acid sequence: CASSVVGAGNTIYF.

The chain is built from TRBV7-2 and TRBJ2-7, with TRBD1 as a possible D gene (6 bases). Trimming removed 2 bases at V and 3 bases at J, with 14 bases between. There are 15 residues in the CDR3. Germline-derived CDR1 and CDR2 are SGHTA and FQGNSA. The CDR3 nucleotides read TGTGCCAGCAGCTTAATGGGGGCAGGGAACTACGAGCAGTACTTC. This translates into CASSLMGAGNYEQYF. Full variable domain (rest looked up from reference TRBV7-2 and TRBJ2-7): GAGVSQSPSNKVTEKGKDVELRCDPISGHTALYWYRQSLGQGLEFLIYFQGNSAPDKSGLPSDRFSAERTGGSVSTLTIQRTQQEDSAVYLCASSLMGAGNYEQYFGPGTRLTVT.

This chain joins TRBV6-4 and TRBJ2-3; 7 bases align to TRBD2. The CDR3 runs 13 residues. Looked up from germline, CDR1 is MRHNA and CDR2 is SNTAGT. V trimming: 0 bases; J trimming: 9 bases; junction bases outside the gene matches: 3. The chain's CDR3 is CASSDSMGGTQYF. CDR3 in DNA: TGTGCCAGCAGTGACTCGATGGGGGGGACGCAGTATTTT.

Only a few counts were recorded for this clone. The gene calls are TRBV4-3 and TRBJ2-1, with TRBD2 matching 11 bases. The germline gives CDR1 LGHNA, CDR2 YSLEER. V lost 0 bases, J lost 8 bases, and 6 bases stayed unmatched. The CDR3 length is 16 residues. The CDR3 is CASSQELAGGPDEQFF. The CDR3 DNA is TGCGCCAGCAGCCAAGAGCTAGCGGGAGGTCCCGATGAGCAGTTCTTC.

This clone was observed once. This chain uses TRBV6-1 with TRBJ2-1; the match to TRBD2 covers 11 bases. Trimming at V came to 5 bases and at J to 6 bases, leaving 3 bases not matched to a gene. The CDR3 consists of 14 residues. Germline lookup yields CDR1 MNHNS and CDR2 SASEGT. CDR3 amino acids: CASSLGLAGNEQFF. The CDR3 DNA follows: TGTGCCAGCAGTCTCGGACTAGCGGGCAATGAGCAGTTCTTC.

This clone was detected once. This rearrangement joins TRBV4-2 to TRBJ2-7; TRBD2 aligns across 7 bases. Germline loops: CDR1 LGHNA, CDR2 YNFKEQ. V lost 5 bases and J lost 1; bases outside the gene matches: 8. CDR3 size: 15 residues. CDR3 coding DNA: TGTGCCAGCAGCTTGTTGTCTAGCGGTTCCTACGAGCAGTACTTC. Amino acid sequence: CASSLLSSGSYEQYF.

The rearrangement uses TRBV19 and TRBJ2-7, with D tentatively TRBD1 (5 bases). CDR1 and CDR2 (germline): LNHDA, SQIVND (reference sequence). Trimming pared 4 bases from V and 1 base from J, leaving 11 bases between. CDR3 length: 14 residues. CDR3 region: CASSTTALSYEQYF. CDR3 DNA: TGTGCCAGTAGTACGACAGCGTTATCCTACGAGCAGTACTTC.

This clone has more than one count but fewer than ten. The V call is TRBV7-9, the J call TRBJ1-1; no reliable D call. This CDR3 is built from 12 residues. Trimming removed 2 bases at V and 6 bases at J, with 7 bases between. Germline values: CDR1 SEHNR, CDR2 FQNEAQ (reference sequence). CDR3 amino acids: CASSLRHPEAFF. The DNA for the CDR3 is TGTGCCAGCAGCTTAAGACATCCTGAAGCTTTCTTT.

The genes are TRBV7-2 and TRBJ2-7; D not certain. CDR1 and CDR2 from the germline V gene are SGHTA and FQGNSA. V shed 4 bases and J shed 2 bases, with 6 bases lying between them. The length of the CDR3 is 12 residues. The CDR3 here is CASSSQAYEQYF. Written as DNA, the CDR3 is TGTGCCAGCAGCTCCCAGGCCTACGAGCAGTACTTC.

This clone was seen more than once but under ten times. The CDR3 DNA sequence: TGTGCCAGCAGCTTGTCGGGACAGCACACAGATACGCAGTATTTT. It codes for CASSLSGQHTDTQYF. The chain is built from TRBV5-6 and TRBJ2-3, with 7 bases aligning to TRBD1. V was clipped by 1 base and J by 2 bases; unmatched bases: 4. Germline CDR1 and CDR2: SGHDT and YYEEEE. This CDR3 is built from 15 residues.

The CDR3, as DNA: TGTGCCAGCAACTGGGGGGTTGAGACCCAGTACTTC. This codes for CASNWGVETQYF. The gene calls are TRBV28 and TRBJ2-5; D possibly corresponds to TRBD2 (6 bases). V lost 7 bases to trimming and J lost 5 bases, with 11 bases between them. Germline V lookup: CDR1 MDHEN, CDR2 SYDVKM. CDR3 length equals 12 residues.

The V gene is TRBV10-3, the J gene TRBJ2-3; tentative D call: TRBD1 (6 bases). CDR3 length: 15 amino acids. From germline, CDR1 is ENHRY and CDR2 SYGVKD. V was pared by 2 bases and J by 3 bases, with 12 bases between. CDR3 sequence (DNA): TGTGCCATCAGTGAGAGGCAGGGGCGAACAGATACGCAGTATTTT. Its translation: CAISERQGRTDTQYF.

The chain recombines TRBV18 with TRBJ1-2; D unclear. V shed 6 bases and J shed 4 bases, with 9 bases lying between them. Looked up from germline, CDR1 is KGHSH and CDR2 is LQKENI. This CDR3 comprises 12 residues. CDR3 in DNA: TGTGCCAGCTCTTCGGCGGTCTATGGCTACACCTTC. Translating it yields CASSSAVYGYTF. The variable domain in full, with the rest retrieved from reference TRBV18 and TRBJ1-2, is NAGVMQNPRHLVRRRGQEARLRCSPMKGHSHVYWYRQLPEEGLKFMVYLQKENIIDESGMPKERFSAEFPKEGPSILRIQQVVRGDSAAYFCASSSAVYGYTFGSGTRLTVV.

The chain uses TRBV7-9 and TRBJ2-1; D is perhaps TRBD2 (5 bases). This CDR3 has 13 residues. V dropped 5 bases and J dropped 7 bases, with 12 bases sitting between them. The V gene's germline CDR1 is SEHNR and CDR2 FQNEAQ (reference sequence). CDR3 nucleotide sequence: TGTGCCAGCAGCCTTACGGGGATAAATGAGCAGTTCTTC. Its protein is CASSLTGINEQFF.

This clone showed up just a few times. The chain recombines TRBV2 with TRBJ2-6; 7 nucleotides match TRBD1. Germline V gene lookup returns CDR1 SNHLY and CDR2 FYNNEI. This CDR3 is built from 15 residues. The V gene end was trimmed by 4 bases and the J gene end by 2 bases; junction bases not matched to a gene: 2. The CDR3 is CASSAQGAGANVLTF. CDR3 coding DNA: TGTGCCAGCAGTGCTCAGGGGGCTGGGGCCAACGTCCTGACTTTC.

This clone was counted a few times. The V gene is TRBV21-1, the J gene TRBJ2-6; no check of the table's D call, TRBD1, against the DNA was made. TRBV21-1 is a pseudogene. The CDR3 has 18 amino acids. CDR3 sequence reads: CASSERTGDISGANVLTF. CDR3 coding DNA: TGTGCCAGCAGCGAACGGACAGGGGACATCTCTGGGGCCAACGTCCTGACTTTC.

The chain links TRBV30 to TRBJ2-1, with TRBD1 matching over 7 bases. V lost 1 base and J lost 10; bases outside the gene matches: 16. This CDR3 is 16 amino acids long. Per the germline V gene, CDR1 is GTSNPN and CDR2 is SVGIG (reference sequence). CDR3 nucleotides: TGTGCCTGGAGTGCCCACAGGGGATTAGGCCCGGGGGAGCAGTTCTTC. This encodes CAWSAHRGLGPGEQFF.

This clone has more than one count but fewer than ten. This chain connects TRBV5-1 to TRBJ1-2; D uncertain. V was trimmed by 0 bases and J by 7 bases, leaving 13 bases between them. Germline loops: CDR1 SGHRS, CDR2 YFSETQ. CDR3 length: 14 residues. CDR3 nucleotides: TGCGCCAGCAGCTTGGGGGCGTCTCGTCGTGGCTACACCTTC. It yields the protein CASSLGASRRGYTF.

This clone occurred a few times. The V gene is TRBV4-2, the J gene TRBJ2-1; TRBD2 matches at 11 bases. The germline V gene encodes CDR1 LGHNA and CDR2 YNFKEQ. The CDR3 runs to 19 residues. J was trimmed by 0 bases and V by 4 bases; bases with no gene match: 11. The CDR3 nucleotides read TGTGCCAGCAGCCCGGGGACTAGCGGAAGTAGCTTCTCCTACAATGAGCAGTTCTTC. Translation: CASSPGTSGSSFSYNEQFF.

V is TRBV5-1 and J is TRBJ1-1; 8 bases are shared with TRBD1. The CDR3 is 12 residues long. Germline V gene lookup returns CDR1 SGHRS and CDR2 YFSETQ. V lost 0 bases to trimming and J lost 14 bases; unmatched junction nucleotides: 6. The CDR3 region is CASSLESGQVFF. CDR3 coding DNA: TGCGCCAGCAGCTTGGAATCGGGACAGGTCTTCTTT.

The rearrangement links TRBV5-1 to TRBJ2-1; maybe TRBD2 (6 bases). The V end was cut by 1 base, the J end by 5 bases, with 19 bases between. Germline V gene sequence: CDR1 SGHRS, CDR2 YFSETQ. CDR3 size: 17 residues. CDR3 nucleotide sequence: TGCGCCAGCAGCTTGAAGGCTAGCGTCACGAGAGACAATGAGCAGTTCTTC. Protein product: CASSLKASVTRDNEQFF. Full variable domain (outside the CDR3, taken from reference TRBV5-1 and TRBJ2-1): KAGVTQTPRYLIKTRGQQVTLSCSPISGHRSVSWYQQTPGQGLQFLFEYFSETQRNKGNFPGRFSGRQFSNSRSEMNVSTLELGDSALYLCASSLKASVTRDNEQFFGPGTRLTVL.

This sequence joins TRBV27 and TRBJ2-6; a weak D match, TRBD1 (6 bases). The CDR3 is made up of 16 amino acids. Deletions cut 6 bases from V and 0 bases from J, with 12 bases between. Germline V lookup: CDR1 MNHEY, CDR2 SMNVEV (reference sequence). Here the CDR3 DNA reads TGTGCCAGCAGGACGGACAGTTCCTCTGGGGCCAACGTCCTGACTTTC. Translation: CASRTDSSSGANVLTF.

There are a few counts of this clone. The rearrangement links TRBV5-6 to TRBJ2-2; 8 nucleotides align to TRBD2. Germline CDR1 is SGHDT and CDR2 is YYEEEE. CDR3 length: 16 amino acids. After removal of 3 bases from V and 6 bases from J, the junction contained 10 bases not matched to a gene. CDR3 sequence: CASSWTSAGGSGELFF. CDR3 DNA sequence: TGTGCCAGCAGCTGGACGTCTGCGGGAGGATCCGGGGAGCTGTTTTTT.

This clone was recorded a few times. The V gene is TRBV7-3, the J gene TRBJ2-1, with 9 bases fitting TRBD1. Trimming cost V 5 bases and J 6 bases; bases outside gene matches: 5. From germline, CDR1 is SGHTA and CDR2 FQGTGA. The CDR3 runs 14 residues. CDR3 region: CASSPGTGPNEQFF. The CDR3 nucleotides read TGTGCCAGCAGCCCAGGGACAGGGCCCAATGAGCAGTTCTTC.

V gene TRBV10-3 combines with J gene TRBJ2-1; D is possibly TRBD2 (6 bases). Trimming removed 0 bases at V and 8 bases at J, with 14 bases between. Germline lookup yields CDR1 ENHRY and CDR2 SYGVKD. CDR3 length equals 15 residues. In DNA, the CDR3 is TGTGCCATCAGTGAGTCGATAGCTAGCGTCTATGAGCAGTTCTTC. It yields the protein CAISESIASVYEQFF.

The CDR3 sequence is CASSLGTLAGGLNAEQFF. For the CDR3, the DNA is TGTGCCAGCAGCTTAGGAACTCTAGCGGGAGGCCTCAACGCTGAGCAGTTCTTC. The chain carries TRBV7-9 and TRBJ2-1; 11 bases align to TRBD2. Germline lookup yields CDR1 SEHNR and CDR2 FQNEAQ (reference sequence). J lost 9 bases, V lost 1 base, and 14 bases had no gene match. The CDR3 spans 18 residues. Complete variable domain (other parts from reference TRBV7-9 and TRBJ2-1): DTGVSQNPRHKITKRGQNVTFRCDPISEHNRLYWYRQTLGQGPEFLTYFQNEAQLEKSRLLSDRFSAERPKGSFSTLEIQRTEQGDSAMYLCASSLGTLAGGLNAEQFFGPGTRLTVL.

This chain links TRBV5-5 with TRBJ2-7; 8 nucleotides match TRBD1. Germline V lookup: CDR1 SGHKS, CDR2 YYEKEE (reference sequence). The length of the CDR3 is 15 residues. The trim removed 2 bases at V and 2 bases at J, leaving 6 bases unmatched. The CDR3 reads CASSLQGVGPYEQYF. CDR3 in DNA: TGTGCCAGCAGCTTACAGGGGGTGGGGCCCTACGAGCAGTACTTC.

This clone was seen only a few times. This chain joins TRBV9 and TRBJ2-1; the match to TRBD2 covers 7 bases. From germline, CDR1 is SGDLS and CDR2 YYNGEE. V was clipped by 1 base and J by 4 bases; unmatched bases: 5. The CDR3 runs 15 residues. This chain's CDR3 is CASSVYLADYNEQFF. The CDR3 DNA is TGTGCCAGCAGCGTATACCTAGCGGATTACAATGAGCAGTTCTTC.